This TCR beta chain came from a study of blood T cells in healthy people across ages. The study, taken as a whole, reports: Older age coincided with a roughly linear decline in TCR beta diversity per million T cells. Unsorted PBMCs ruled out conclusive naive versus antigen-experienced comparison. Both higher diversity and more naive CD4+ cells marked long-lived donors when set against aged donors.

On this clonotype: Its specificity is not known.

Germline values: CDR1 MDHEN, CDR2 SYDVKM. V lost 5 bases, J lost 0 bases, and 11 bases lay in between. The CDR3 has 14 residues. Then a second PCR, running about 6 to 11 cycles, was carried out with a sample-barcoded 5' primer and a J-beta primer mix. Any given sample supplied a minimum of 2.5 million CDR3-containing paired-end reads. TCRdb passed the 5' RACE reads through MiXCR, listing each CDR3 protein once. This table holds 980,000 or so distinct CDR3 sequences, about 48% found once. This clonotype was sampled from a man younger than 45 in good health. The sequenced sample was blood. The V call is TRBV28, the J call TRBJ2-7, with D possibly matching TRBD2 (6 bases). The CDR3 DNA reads TGTGCCAGCAGTGGGCCGCGGGGCTCCTACGAGCAGTACTTC. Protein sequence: CASSGPRGSYEQYF.